The TCR beta chain under discussion was sequenced for a study of blood T cell repertoires in COVID-19. Study-wide context: T cells, B-cell-depleted T cells, or PBMCs supplied cDNA or gDNA.

Data came from immunoSEQ multiplex PCR; TCRdb stores just in-frame clones and leaves some out. The table includes 55,000 to 75,000 clones, around 83% detected once. CDR1 is LNHDA and CDR2 is SQIVND in the germline V gene (reference sequence). CDR3 length: 16 amino acids. V was trimmed by 5 bases and J by 0 bases, leaving 13 bases between them. The source material was peripheral blood. The sequence was collected from a man aged 50-59 years with acute or convalescent COVID-19. The rearrangement joins TRBV19 to TRBJ1-4; D ambiguous. The CDR3 sequence: CASSFGTRATNEKLFF. The CDR3 bases are TGTGCCAGTAGTTTTGGAACACGGGCAACTAATGAAAAACTGTTTTTT.